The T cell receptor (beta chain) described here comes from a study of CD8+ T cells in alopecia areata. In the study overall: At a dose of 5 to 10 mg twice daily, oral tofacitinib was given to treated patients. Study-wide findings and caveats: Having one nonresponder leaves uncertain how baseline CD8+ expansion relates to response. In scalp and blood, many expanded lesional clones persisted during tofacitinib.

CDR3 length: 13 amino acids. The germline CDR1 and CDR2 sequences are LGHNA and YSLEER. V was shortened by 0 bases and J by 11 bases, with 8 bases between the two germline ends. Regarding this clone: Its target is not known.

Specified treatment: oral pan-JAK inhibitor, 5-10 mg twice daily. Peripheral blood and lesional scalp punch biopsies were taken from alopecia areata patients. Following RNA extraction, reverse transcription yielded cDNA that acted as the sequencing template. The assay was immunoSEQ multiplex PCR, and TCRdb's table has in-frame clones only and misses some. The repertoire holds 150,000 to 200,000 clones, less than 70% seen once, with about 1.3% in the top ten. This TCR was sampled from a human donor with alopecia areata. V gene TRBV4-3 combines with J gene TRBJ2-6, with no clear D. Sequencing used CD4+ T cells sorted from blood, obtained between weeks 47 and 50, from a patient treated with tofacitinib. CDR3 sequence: CASSQEASHVLTF. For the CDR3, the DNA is TGCGCCAGCAGCCAAGAGGCGTCTCACGTCCTGACTTTC.